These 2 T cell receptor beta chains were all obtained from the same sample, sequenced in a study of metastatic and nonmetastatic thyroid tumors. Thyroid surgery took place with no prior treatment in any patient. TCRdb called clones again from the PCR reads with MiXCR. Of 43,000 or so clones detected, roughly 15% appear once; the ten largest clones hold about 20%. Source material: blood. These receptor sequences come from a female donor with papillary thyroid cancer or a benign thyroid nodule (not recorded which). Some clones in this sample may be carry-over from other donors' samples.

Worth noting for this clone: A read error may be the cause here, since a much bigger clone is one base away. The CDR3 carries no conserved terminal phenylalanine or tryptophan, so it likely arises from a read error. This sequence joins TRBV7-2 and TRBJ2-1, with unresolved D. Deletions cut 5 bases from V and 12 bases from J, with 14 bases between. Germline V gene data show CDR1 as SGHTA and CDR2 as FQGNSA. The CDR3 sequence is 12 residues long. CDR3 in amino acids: CASSLYEKGQFL. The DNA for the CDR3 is TGTGCCAGCAGCCTATACGAGAAAGGGCAGTTCCTC.

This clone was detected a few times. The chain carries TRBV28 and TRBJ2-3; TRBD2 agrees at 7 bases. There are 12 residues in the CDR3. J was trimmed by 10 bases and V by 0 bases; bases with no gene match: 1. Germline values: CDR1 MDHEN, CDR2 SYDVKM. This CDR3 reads CASSLWTSSQYF. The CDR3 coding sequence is TGTGCCAGCAGTTTATGGACTAGCTCGCAGTATTTT.